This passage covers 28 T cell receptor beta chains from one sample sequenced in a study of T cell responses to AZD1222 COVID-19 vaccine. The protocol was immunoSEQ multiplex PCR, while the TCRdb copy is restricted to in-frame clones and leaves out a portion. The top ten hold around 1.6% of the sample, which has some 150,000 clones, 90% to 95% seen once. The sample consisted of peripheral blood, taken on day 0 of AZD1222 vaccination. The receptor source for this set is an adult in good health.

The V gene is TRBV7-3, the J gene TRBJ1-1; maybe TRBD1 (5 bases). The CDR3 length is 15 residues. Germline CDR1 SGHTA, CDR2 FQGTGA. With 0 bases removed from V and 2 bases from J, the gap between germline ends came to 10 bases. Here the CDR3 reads CASSLTGVANTEAFF. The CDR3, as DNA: TGTGCCAGCAGCTTAACGGGGGTGGCTAACACTGAAGCTTTCTTT. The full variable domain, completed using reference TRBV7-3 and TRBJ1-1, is GAGVSQTPSNKVTEKGKYVELRCDPISGHTALYWYRQSLGQGPEFLIYFQGTGAADDSGLPNDRFFAVRPEGSVSTLKIQRTERGDSAVYLCASSLTGVANTEAFFGQGTRLTVV.

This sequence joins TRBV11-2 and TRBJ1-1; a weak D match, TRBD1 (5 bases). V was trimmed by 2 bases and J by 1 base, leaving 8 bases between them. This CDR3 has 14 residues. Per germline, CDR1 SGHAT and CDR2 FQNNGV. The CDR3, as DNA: TGTGCCAGCAGCTTACTGAGGGGGAACACTGAAGCTTTCTTT. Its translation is CASSLLRGNTEAFF. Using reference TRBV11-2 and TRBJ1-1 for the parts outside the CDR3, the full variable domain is EAGVAQSPRYKIIEKRQSVAFWCNPISGHATLYWYQQILGQGPKLLIQFQNNGVVDDSQLPKDRFSAERLKGVDSTLKIQPAKLEDSAVYLCASSLLRGNTEAFFGQGTRLTVV.

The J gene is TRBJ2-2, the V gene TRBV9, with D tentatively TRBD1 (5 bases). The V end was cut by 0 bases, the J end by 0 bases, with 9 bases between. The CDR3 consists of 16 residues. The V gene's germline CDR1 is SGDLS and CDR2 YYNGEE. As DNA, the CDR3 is TGTGCCAGCAGCGTAGGATCAGGGTCGAACACCGGGGAGCTGTTTTTT. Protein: CASSVGSGSNTGELFF.

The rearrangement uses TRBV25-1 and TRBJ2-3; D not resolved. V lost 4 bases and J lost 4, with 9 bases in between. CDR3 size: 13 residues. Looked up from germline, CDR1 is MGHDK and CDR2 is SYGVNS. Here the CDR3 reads CASSVRLSDTQYF. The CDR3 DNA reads TGTGCCAGCAGTGTCCGACTGTCAGATACGCAGTATTTT.

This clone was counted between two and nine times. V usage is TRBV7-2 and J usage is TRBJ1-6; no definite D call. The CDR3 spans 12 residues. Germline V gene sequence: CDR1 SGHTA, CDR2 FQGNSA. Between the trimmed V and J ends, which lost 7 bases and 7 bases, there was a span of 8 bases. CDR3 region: CASKRMNSPLHF. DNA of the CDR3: TGTGCCAGCAAACGGATGAATTCACCCCTCCACTTT.

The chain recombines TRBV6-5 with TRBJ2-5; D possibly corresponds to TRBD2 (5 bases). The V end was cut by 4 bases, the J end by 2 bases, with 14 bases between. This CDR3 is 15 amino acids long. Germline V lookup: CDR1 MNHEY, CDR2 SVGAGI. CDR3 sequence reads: CASSSIHGVQETQYF. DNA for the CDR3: TGTGCCAGCAGTTCTATTCACGGGGTTCAAGAGACCCAGTACTTC.

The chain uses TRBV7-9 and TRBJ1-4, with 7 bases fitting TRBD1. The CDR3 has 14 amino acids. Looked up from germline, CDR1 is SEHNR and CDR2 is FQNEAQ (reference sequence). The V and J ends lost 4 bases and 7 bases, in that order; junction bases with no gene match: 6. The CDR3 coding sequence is TGTGCCAGCAGCTCGAGGGACAGTCGTGAAAAACTGTTTTTT. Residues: CASSSRDSREKLFF.

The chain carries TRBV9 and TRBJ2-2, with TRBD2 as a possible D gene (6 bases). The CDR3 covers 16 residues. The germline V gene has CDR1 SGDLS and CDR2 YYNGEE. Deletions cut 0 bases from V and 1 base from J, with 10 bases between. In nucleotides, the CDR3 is TGTGCCAGCAGCGTAGTTTCCGGGGGGAACACCGGGGAGCTGTTTTTT. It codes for CASSVVSGGNTGELFF.

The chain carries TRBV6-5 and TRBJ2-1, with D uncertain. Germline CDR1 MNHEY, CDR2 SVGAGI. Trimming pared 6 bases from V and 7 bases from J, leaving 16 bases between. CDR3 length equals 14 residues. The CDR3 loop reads CASRGGHVGNEQFF. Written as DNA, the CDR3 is TGTGCCAGCAGAGGCGGTCACGTGGGTAATGAGCAGTTCTTC.

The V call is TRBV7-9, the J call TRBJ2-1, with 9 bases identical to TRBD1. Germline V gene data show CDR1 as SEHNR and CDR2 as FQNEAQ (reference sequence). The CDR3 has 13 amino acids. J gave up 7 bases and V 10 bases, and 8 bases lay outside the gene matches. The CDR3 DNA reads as TGTGCCACCAAACCGGGACAGGGTAATGAGCAGTTCTTC. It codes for CATKPGQGNEQFF.

This CDR3 reads CAWSQKAGGQNTQYF. The CDR3 region has the DNA TGTGCCTGGAGCCAGAAAGCGGGGGGGCAAAATACGCAGTATTTT. V usage is TRBV30 and J usage is TRBJ2-3, with 10 bases identical to TRBD2. From germline, CDR1 is GTSNPN and CDR2 SVGIG (reference sequence). V lost 3 bases, J lost 7 bases, and 10 bases stayed unmatched. CDR3 length: 15 amino acids.

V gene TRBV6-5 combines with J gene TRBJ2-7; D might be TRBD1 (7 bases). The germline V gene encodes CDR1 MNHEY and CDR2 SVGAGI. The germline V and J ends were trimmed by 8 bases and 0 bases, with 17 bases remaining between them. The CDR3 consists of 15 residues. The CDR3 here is CASRRAGQSSYEQYF. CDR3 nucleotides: TGTGCCAGCCGGCGGGCGGGACAGAGCTCCTACGAGCAGTACTTC.

CDR3 in DNA: TGTGCCAGTAGTGATGAGCCAGCGGGAGCGTTCTCCTACGAGCAGTACTTC. Its protein is CASSDEPAGAFSYEQYF. The chain joins TRBV19 to TRBJ2-7; 8 bases map to TRBD2. Germline V gene sequence: CDR1 LNHDA, CDR2 SQIVND (reference sequence). The CDR3 consists of 17 residues. V was clipped by 5 bases and J by 0 bases; unmatched bases: 12.

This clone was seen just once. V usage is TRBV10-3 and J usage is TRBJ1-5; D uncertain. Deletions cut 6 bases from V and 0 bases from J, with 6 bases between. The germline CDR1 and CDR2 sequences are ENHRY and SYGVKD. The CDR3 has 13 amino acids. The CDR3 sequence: CAIRDLSNQPQHF. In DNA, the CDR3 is TGTGCCATCAGGGACCTTAGCAATCAGCCCCAGCATTTT.

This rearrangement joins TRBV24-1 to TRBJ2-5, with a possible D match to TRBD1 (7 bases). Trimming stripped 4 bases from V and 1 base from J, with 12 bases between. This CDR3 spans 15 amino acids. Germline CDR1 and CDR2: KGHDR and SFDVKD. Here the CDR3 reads CATSDAGQLQETQYF. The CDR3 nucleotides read TGTGCCACCAGTGACGCGGGACAGCTCCAAGAGACCCAGTACTTC.

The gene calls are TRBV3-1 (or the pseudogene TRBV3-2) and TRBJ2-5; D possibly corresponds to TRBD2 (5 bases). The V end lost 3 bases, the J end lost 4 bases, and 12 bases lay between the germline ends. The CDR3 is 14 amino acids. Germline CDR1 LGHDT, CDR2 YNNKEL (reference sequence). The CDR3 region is CASSHGSRGETQYF. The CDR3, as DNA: TGTGCCAGCAGCCATGGATCTCGGGGAGAGACCCAGTACTTC.

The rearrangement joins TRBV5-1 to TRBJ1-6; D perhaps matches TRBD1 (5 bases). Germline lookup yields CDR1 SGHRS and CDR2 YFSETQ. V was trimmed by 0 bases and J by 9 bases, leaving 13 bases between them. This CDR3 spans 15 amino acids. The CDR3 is CASSLGRGIVSPLHF. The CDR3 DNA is TGCGCCAGCAGCTTGGGTCGGGGGATAGTTTCACCCCTCCACTTT.

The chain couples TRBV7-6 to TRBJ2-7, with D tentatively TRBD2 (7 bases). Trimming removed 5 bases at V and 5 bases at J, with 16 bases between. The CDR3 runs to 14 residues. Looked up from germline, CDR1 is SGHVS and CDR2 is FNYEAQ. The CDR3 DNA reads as TGTGCCAGCAGCCCGAGGGGGGGCCGAGACGAGCAGTACTTC. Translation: CASSPRGGRDEQYF.

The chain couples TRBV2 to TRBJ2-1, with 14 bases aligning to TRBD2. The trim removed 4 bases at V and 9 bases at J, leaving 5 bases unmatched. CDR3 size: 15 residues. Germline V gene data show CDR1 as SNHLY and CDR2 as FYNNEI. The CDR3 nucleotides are TGTGCCAGCAGTGGGGGGACTAGCGGGAGTACTGAGCAGTTCTTC. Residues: CASSGGTSGSTEQFF.

DNA for the CDR3: TGTGCCAGCAGCTTCCGGACTAGCGGGGACCTTTACAATGAGCAGTTCTTC. Translated: CASSFRTSGDLYNEQFF. This chain joins TRBV7-3 and TRBJ2-1; 12 positions agree with TRBD2. The V gene end was trimmed by 3 bases and the J gene end by 4 bases; junction bases not matched to a gene: 7. This CDR3 comprises 17 residues. Germline values: CDR1 SGHTA, CDR2 FQGTGA.

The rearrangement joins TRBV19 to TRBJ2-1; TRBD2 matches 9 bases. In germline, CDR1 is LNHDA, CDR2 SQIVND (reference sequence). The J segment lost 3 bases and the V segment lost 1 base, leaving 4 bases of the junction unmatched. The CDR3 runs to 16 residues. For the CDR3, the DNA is TGTGCCAGTAGTATAGCGAGCGGGAGGAACTACAATGAGCAGTTCTTC. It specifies CASSIASGRNYNEQFF.

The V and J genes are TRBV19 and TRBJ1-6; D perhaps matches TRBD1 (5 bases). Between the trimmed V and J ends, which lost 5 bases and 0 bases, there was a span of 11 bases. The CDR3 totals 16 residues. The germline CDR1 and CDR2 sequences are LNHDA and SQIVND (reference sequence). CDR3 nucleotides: TGTGCCAGTAGTCCCAGACAGAGCTCCTATAATTCACCCCTCCACTTT. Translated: CASSPRQSSYNSPLHF. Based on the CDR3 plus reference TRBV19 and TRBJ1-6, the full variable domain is DGGITQSPKYLFRKEGQNVTLSCEQNLNHDAMYWYRQDPGQGLRLIYYSQIVNDFQKGDIAEGYSVSREKKESFPLTVTSAQKNPTAFYLCASSPRQSSYNSPLHFGNGTRLTVT.

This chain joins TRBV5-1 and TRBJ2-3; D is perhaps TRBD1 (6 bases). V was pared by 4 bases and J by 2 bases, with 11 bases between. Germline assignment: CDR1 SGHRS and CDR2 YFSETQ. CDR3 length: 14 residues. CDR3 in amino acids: CASSTGQYTDTQYF. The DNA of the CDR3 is TGCGCCAGCAGCACCGGACAGTACACAGATACGCAGTATTTT.

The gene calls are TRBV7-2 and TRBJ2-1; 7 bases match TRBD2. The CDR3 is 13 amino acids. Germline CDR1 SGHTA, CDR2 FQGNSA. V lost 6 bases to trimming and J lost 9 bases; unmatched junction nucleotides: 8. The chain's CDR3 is CASRPGLGGEQFF. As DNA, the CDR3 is TGTGCCAGCAGACCCGGACTAGGTGGTGAGCAGTTCTTC.

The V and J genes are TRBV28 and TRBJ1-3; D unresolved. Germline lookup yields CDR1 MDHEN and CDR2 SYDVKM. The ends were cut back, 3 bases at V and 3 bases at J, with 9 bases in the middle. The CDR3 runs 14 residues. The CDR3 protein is CASSLAGYGNTIYF. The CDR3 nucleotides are TGTGCCAGCAGTTTGGCGGGTTATGGAAACACCATATATTTT.

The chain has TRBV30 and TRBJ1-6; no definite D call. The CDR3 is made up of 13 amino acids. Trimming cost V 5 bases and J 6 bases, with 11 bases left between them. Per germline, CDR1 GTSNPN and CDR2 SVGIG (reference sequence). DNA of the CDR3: TGTGCCTGGGGAGACGGTCGTAATTCACCCCTCCACTTT. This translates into CAWGDGRNSPLHF.

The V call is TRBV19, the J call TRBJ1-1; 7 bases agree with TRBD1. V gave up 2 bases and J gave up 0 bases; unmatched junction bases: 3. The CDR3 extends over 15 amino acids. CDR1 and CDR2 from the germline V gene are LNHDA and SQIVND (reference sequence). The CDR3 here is CASSIQGTVNTEAFF. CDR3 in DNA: TGTGCCAGTAGTATACAGGGGACAGTGAACACTGAAGCTTTCTTT.

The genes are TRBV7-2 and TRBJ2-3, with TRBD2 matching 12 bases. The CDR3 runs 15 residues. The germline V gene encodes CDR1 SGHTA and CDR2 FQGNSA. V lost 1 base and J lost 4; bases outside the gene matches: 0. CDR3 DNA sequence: TGTGCCAGCAGCTTAGGGACTAGCGGGGCAGATACGCAGTATTTT. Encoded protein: CASSLGTSGADTQYF.